Shown below are 8 T cell receptor beta chains from a single sample sequenced in a study of identical twins. TCRdb re-called the 5' RACE reads through MiXCR, storing one row per CDR3 protein. The sample has 420,000 or so distinct CDR3 sequences; roughly 18% are singletons. Sample: naive T cells sorted from blood. Every receptor here comes from a man aged 50-59 years in good health.

This clonotype was found many times. The chain carries TRBV12-3 or TRBV12-4 and TRBJ2-3, with TRBD2 as a possible D gene (7 bases). Trimming removed 1 base from V and 2 bases from J, with 16 bases in between. The CDR3 loop spans 17 amino acids. The CDR3 is CASSLGSGGHNTDTQYF. CDR3 nucleotide sequence: TGTGCCAGCAGTTTAGGCTCGGGGGGACACAACACAGATACGCAGTATTTT.

The CDR3 reads CASSYSWTGANEQYF. The CDR3 DNA is TGTGCCAGCAGTTACTCATGGACAGGGGCCAACGAGCAGTACTTC. The chain carries TRBV6-5 and TRBJ2-7; 9 nucleotides agree with TRBD1. Germline CDR1 and CDR2: MNHEY and SVGAGI. The CDR3 totals 15 residues. J gave up 5 bases and V 0 bases, and 5 bases lay outside the gene matches.

This clonotype was picked up many times. This chain connects TRBV12-3 or TRBV12-4 to TRBJ1-6; D gene ambiguous. The V end lost 0 bases, the J end lost 7 bases, and 7 bases lay between the germline ends. The CDR3 covers 14 residues. The CDR3 region has the DNA TGTGCCAGCAGTTTAGCCGAAGCCAATTCACCCCTCCACTTT. Its protein is CASSLAEANSPLHF.

J is TRBJ2-1 and V is TRBV4-2; possible D gene TRBD2, 5 bases. V was trimmed by 1 base and J by 3 bases, leaving 10 bases between them. The germline V gene has CDR1 LGHNA and CDR2 YNFKEQ. This CDR3 region has 15 residues. The CDR3 nucleotides read TGTGCCAGCAGCCAAGTGAGGGCCGACTACAATGAGCAGTTCTTC. It is translated as CASSQVRADYNEQFF.

J is TRBJ2-2 and V is TRBV5-1; 10 nucleotides line up with TRBD1. The CDR3 runs 16 residues. V trimming: 0 bases; J trimming: 6 bases; junction bases outside the gene matches: 5. Germline CDR1 and CDR2: SGHRS and YFSETQ. Here the CDR3 reads CASSLAGQGDAGELFF. The DNA for the CDR3 is TGCGCCAGCAGCTTGGCCGGACAGGGGGATGCCGGGGAGCTGTTTTTT.

This clonotype was found many times. V is TRBV18 and J is TRBJ2-7, with D maybe TRBD1 (6 bases). V was clipped by 2 bases and J by 4 bases, with 9 bases between them. The CDR3 is 13 amino acids. Germline CDR1 KGHSH, CDR2 LQKENI. The CDR3 here is CASSPRQVYEQYF. The CDR3 DNA follows: TGTGCCAGCTCACCAAGACAGGTGTACGAGCAGTACTTC.

This clonotype was seen more than once but under ten times. The chain uses TRBV2 and TRBJ2-2; tentative D call: TRBD1 (5 bases). The CDR3 runs 15 residues. Germline V gene data show CDR1 as SNHLY and CDR2 as FYNNEI. With 7 bases removed from V and 2 bases from J, the gap between germline ends came to 14 bases. The CDR3 loop is CASNPSRANTGELFF. The CDR3 bases are TGTGCCAGCAACCCTTCCAGGGCTAACACCGGGGAGCTGTTTTTT.

This clonotype was counted many times. The gene calls are TRBV6-2 or TRBV6-3 and TRBJ2-1; D assignment may be TRBD1 or TRBD2 (5 bases each). This CDR3 is 14 amino acids long. V lost 8 bases and J 0 bases, leaving 11 bases between the germline ends. CDR1 and CDR2 (germline): MNHEY, SVGEGT. This CDR3 is CASGDHLSYNEQFF. CDR3 DNA: TGTGCCAGCGGGGACCACCTCTCCTACAATGAGCAGTTCTTC.